A selection of T cell receptor beta chains follows, all from one sample in a study of T cell responses to AZD1222 COVID-19 vaccine. Sequencing was performed with immunoSEQ multiplex PCR; in TCRdb, only in-frame clones are kept and a portion is missing. Of over 150,000 clones in the sample, 80% to 95% were seen once. This specimen was peripheral blood, taken 28 days after the second dose of the MenACWY control vaccine. Source of these receptors: an adult who received the MenACWY meningococcal vaccine as a control. Both conserved end residues are part of each CDR3. The D gene is left open where the match is weak. A row's size may be missing; if present it is once, few, many or a size class.

j_call,d_call,cdr3_length,clone_size,v_call,cdr3_nt,cdr3_aa
TRBJ1-6,.,14,once,TRBV6-6,TGTGCCAGCAGTTATGAAGGGGCAAGATCACCCCTCCACTTT,CASSYEGARSPLHF
TRBJ1-4,TRBD1,13,.,TRBV19,TGTGCCAGTAGTCAGGGGGGCAATGAAAAACTGTTTTTT,CASSQGGNEKLFF
TRBJ2-7,.,13,.,TRBV5-1,TGCGCCAGCAGCCCCTCAGGGTTCTACGAGCAGTACTTC,CASSPSGFYEQYF
TRBJ2-1,TRBD2,15,few,TRBV3-1/TRBV3-2,TGTGCCAGCAGGCGACTAGCGGGGGGGCCCGGTGAGCAGTTCTTC,CASRRLAGGPGEQFF
TRBJ1-1,.,14,.,TRBV4-1,TGCGCCAGCAGTAGAACGGACCTGGACACTGAAGCTTTCTTT,CASSRTDLDTEAFF
TRBJ1-2,.,13,.,TRBV6-5,TGTGCCAGCAGTAGCGGACGGACCTATGGCTACACCTTC,CASSSGRTYGYTF
TRBJ2-1,TRBD2,16,once,TRBV15,TGTGCCACCAGCAGAGATGGGGGACTAGCGGGGTCTGAGCAGTTCTTC,CATSRDGGLAGSEQFF
TRBJ1-2,.,14,.,TRBV19,TGTGCCAGTAGTGATCGACAGGTATACTATGGCTACACCTTC,CASSDRQVYYGYTF
TRBJ1-4,.,13,.,TRBV10-3,TGTGCCCACCAGCAAGGGCTTAATGAAAAACTGTTTTTT,CAHQQGLNEKLFF
TRBJ1-5,TRBD1,14,.,TRBV6-5,TGTGCCAGCAGTCGAACAGGGGGCGGGCAGCCCCAGCATTTT,CASSRTGGGQPQHF
TRBJ1-2,.,10,.,TRBV30,TGTGCCTGGCAGGAGTATGGCTACACCTTC,CAWQEYGYTF
TRBJ2-7,.,16,.,TRBV11-2,TGTGCCAGCAGCTTATACGTCGGGACACTCCTGTACGAGCAGTACTTC,CASSLYVGTLLYEQYF
TRBJ1-3,TRBD1,15,.,TRBV7-9,TGTGCCAGCAGCTTCGAACAGGGGGCTGGAAACACCATATATTTT,CASSFEQGAGNTIYF
TRBJ1-5,TRBD1,15,.,TRBV6-2/TRBV6-3,TGTGCCAGCAGTTACTCGGGGACAGCCAATCAGCCCCAGCATTTT,CASSYSGTANQPQHF
TRBJ1-3,.,13,.,TRBV4-2,TGTGCCAGCAGCCGGCGCTCTGGAAACACCATATATTTT,CASSRRSGNTIYF
TRBJ2-3,TRBD2,15,.,TRBV2,TGTGCCAGCAGTGCCGGTGGTAGCGGGGGACGTGCGCAGTATTTT,CASSAGGSGGRAQYF
TRBJ1-4,.,19,.,TRBV11-2,TGTGCCAGCAGCTTAGGGGTCTTAGCCGGGAAGGGGTCACGGGAAAAACTGTTTTTT,CASSLGVLAGKGSREKLFF
TRBJ1-4,TRBD1,16,.,TRBV5-1,TGCGCCAGCATGCCGGGACAGGGAATGACTAATGAAAAACTGTTTTTT,CASMPGQGMTNEKLFF
TRBJ2-2,TRBD1,15,.,TRBV6-4,TGTGCCAGCAGTGTTCTCCCGACAGGGAACGGGGAGCTGTTTTTT,CASSVLPTGNGELFF
TRBJ1-1,.,11,.,TRBV12-3/TRBV12-4,TGTGCCAGCAGTTTTCAGGGGATGGCTTTCTTT,CASSFQGMAFF
TRBJ2-1,.,16,few,TRBV7-3,TGTGCCAGCAGCAAGAGGGGCCCGAGCTCCTACAATGAGCAGTTCTTC,CASSKRGPSSYNEQFF
TRBJ2-5,.,16,.,TRBV7-2,TGTGCCAGCAGCCCTGAGGGGGAGGGCCTCCAAGAGACCCAGTACTTC,CASSPEGEGLQETQYF
TRBJ1-6,.,16,.,TRBV7-8,TGTGCCAGCAGCTTAAGGGCGAGCTCCTATAATTCACCCCTCCACTTT,CASSLRASSYNSPLHF
TRBJ2-5,TRBD2,15,.,TRBV5-1,TGCGCCAGCAGCCCAAACCCCACTAGCGTCGAGACCCAGTACTTC,CASSPNPTSVETQYF
TRBJ2-3,.,12,.,TRBV6-5,TGTGCCAGCAAACCACCCGGGACTGTTAAGTATTTT,CASKPPGTVKYF
TRBJ2-5,TRBD2,13,.,TRBV9,TGTGCCAGCAGCCAAGCGGGGCAAGAGACCCAGTACTTC,CASSQAGQETQYF
TRBJ1-6,.,13,.,TRBV20-1,TGCAGTGCTAGTGGAGGCAGCCCGTCACCCCTCCACTTT,CSASGGSPSPLHF
TRBJ1-5,.,14,.,TRBV2,TGTGCCAGCAGTGAAGAGGGCGGCAATCAGCCCCAGCATTTT,CASSEEGGNQPQHF
TRBJ2-7,.,10,.,TRBV20-1,TGCAGTGCTTTCTATTACGAGCAGTACTTC,CSAFYYEQYF
TRBJ2-7,.,13,.,TRBV10-2,TGCGCCAGCAGCCCTACGAGTTCCTACGAGCAGTACTTC,CASSPTSSYEQYF
TRBJ2-2,.,13,.,TRBV28,TGTGCCAGCAACGGGGCTCACACCGGGGAGCTGTTTTTT,CASNGAHTGELFF
TRBJ2-1,TRBD2,17,once,TRBV9,TGTGCCAGCAGCCGGACTAGCGGGGGGAGCTCCTACAATGAGCAGTTCTTC,CASSRTSGGSSYNEQFF
TRBJ1-2,.,13,.,TRBV7-2,TGTGCCAGCAGCTTAGGGCTTTCCTATGGCTACACCTTC,CASSLGLSYGYTF
TRBJ1-2,.,12,few,TRBV19,TGTGCCAGTAGTGGACAGCAGTATGGCTACACCTTC,CASSGQQYGYTF
TRBJ1-5,.,18,once,TRBV19,TGTGCCAGTAGTATTGTGCCAGGGGATGGTTTGGGGGATCAGCCCCAGCATTTT,CASSIVPGDGLGDQPQHF
TRBJ1-2,.,14,.,TRBV7-9,TGTGCCAGCAGCTCTACAGGGAGTCACTATGGCTACACCTTC,CASSSTGSHYGYTF
TRBJ2-5,.,13,.,TRBV19,TGTGCCAGTAGTATGCAGGGTGCAGAGACCCAGTACTTC,CASSMQGAETQYF
TRBJ1-5,TRBD1,16,.,TRBV30,TGTGCCTGGAGTGGTAGACAGGGCCAACTCAATCAGCCCCAGCATTTT,CAWSGRQGQLNQPQHF
TRBJ2-7,.,12,.,TRBV6-5,TGTGCCAGCAGTTCCAGGGATTTCGAGCAGTACTTC,CASSSRDFEQYF
TRBJ1-1,.,13,.,TRBV5-1,TGCGCCAGCAGCAACACTGGGAACACTGAAGCTTTCTTT,CASSNTGNTEAFF
TRBJ1-1,.,14,once,TRBV5-1,TGCGCCAGCAGCTTAGGGACCCAGAACACTGAAGCTTTCTTT,CASSLGTQNTEAFF
TRBJ1-4,TRBD1,14,.,TRBV27,TGTGCCAGCAGTTTCGACAGGGGGGTTGAAAAACTGTTTTTT,CASSFDRGVEKLFF
TRBJ1-3,.,15,once,TRBV21-1,.,CASSKRVGPGNTIYF
TRBJ2-5,TRBD1,16,.,TRBV25-1,TGTGCCAGCAGTGACCCCGGGACAGGGGACCTCGGGACCCAGTACTTC,CASSDPGTGDLGTQYF
TRBJ2-7,.,15,.,TRBV5-1,TGCGCCAGCAGCTCGTTGACAGGCGCAACCTACGAGCAGTACTTC,CASSSLTGATYEQYF
TRBJ1-1,TRBD1,16,.,TRBV2,TGTGCCAGCGAGGGGAGGACAGGCGCTATGAACACTGAAGCTTTCTTT,CASEGRTGAMNTEAFF
TRBJ2-7,.,14,.,TRBV7-9,TGTGCCAGCAGCCACCGGGACCGGGCCTACGAGCAGTACTTC,CASSHRDRAYEQYF
TRBJ2-3,TRBD2,16,.,TRBV9,TGTGCCAGCAGCGTAGCTACGGGACTAGCGGGGGATACGCAGTATTTT,CASSVATGLAGDTQYF
TRBJ1-1,.,16,.,TRBV27,TGTGCCAGCAGTTTTAGGGGTCTGTGGGTGAACACTGAAGCTTTCTTT,CASSFRGLWVNTEAFF
TRBJ1-5,TRBD1,17,once,TRBV19,TGTGCCAGTAGTCGGACAGGGATACGGGCGAGCAATCAGCCCCAGCATTTT,CASSRTGIRASNQPQHF
TRBJ1-2,TRBD1,15,few,TRBV7-2,TGTGCCAGCAGCGTCCTCCTACAGGGGGCGGGGGGCTACACCTTC,CASSVLLQGAGGYTF